The text below deals with one TCR beta chain. Its antigen is still unknown. This entry belongs to a study of shared clonotypes between healthy human individuals. With 3 bases clipped from V and 0 bases from J, the junction kept 5 bases outside the gene matches. This CDR3 has 17 residues. The germline gives CDR1 ENHRY, CDR2 SYGVKD. The authors distributed each subset's genomic DNA evenly over several immunoSEQ plates. This table comes from immunoSEQ multiplex PCR, and its TCRdb copy is limited to in-frame clones, with some not included. This table has roughly 2 million clones, about 95% appearing once. Broader study findings: Although depth was large, rarefaction showed that sequencing of the sorted subsets was incomplete. Clonotypes not shared had lower generation probabilities than those common to all four donors. Naive subsets tended to show greater estimated richness than memory subsets.

Naive CD8 isolation took CD45RO-negative cells positively selected for CCR7 and excluded terminally differentiated effector memory CD45RA+ cells. The TCR was taken from a man aged 18 to 29 in good health. The sequenced sample consisted of naive CD8+ T cells sorted from blood. The rearrangement uses TRBV10-3 and TRBJ1-6; 7 bases are shared with TRBD1. The CDR3 nucleotides are TGTGCCATCAGTGAAGGGGGACAGCACTCCTATAATTCACCCCTCCACTTT. It encodes CAISEGGQHSYNSPLHF.